The clone carrying this T cell receptor beta chain has only a few counts. Its antigen is unidentified. After removal of 6 bases from V and 6 bases from J, the junction contained 14 bases not matched to a gene. Per the germline V gene, CDR1 is DFQATT and CDR2 is SNEGSKA (reference sequence). The CDR3 is made up of 18 amino acids. The data derive from a study of post-analysis software for immune sequencing data. Each TCR beta cDNA library carried unique molecular identifiers. MiXCR was run by TCRdb on the PCR reads, yielding one entry per CDR3 protein. The sample has 600,000 to 700,000 distinct CDR3 sequences, more than 50% seen once. Overall study findings and caveats: Compared with controls, patients had more of roughly 5 TRBV segments, including TRBV5-6, TRBV5-1 and TRBV20-1.

The rearrangement links TRBV20-1 to TRBJ2-1, with 16 bases that match TRBD2. The sequenced sample consisted of blood. The sequence derives from a girl aged 2-9 years with multiple sclerosis. The CDR3 region has the DNA TGCAGTGCCCGGAATGAAGGGACTAGCGGGAGGGCCGCCAATGAGCAGTTCTTC. This translates into CSARNEGTSGRAANEQFF.